The text below deals with one T cell receptor beta chain. One end of the junction does not line up with germline, which may come from a read error. The sample is drawn from a study of shared T cell receptors in the human thymus. Assay: immunoSEQ multiplex PCR; the TCRdb copy retains only in-frame clones and omits some. The profile shows 600,000 to 900,000 clones, approximately 85% of them singletons. Germline lookup yields CDR1 SGDLS and CDR2 YYNGEE. This CDR3 is 12 amino acids long. These same records also appear under a second study, on human thymus T cells. That investigation notes: Thymic resections from corrective heart surgery supplied the tissue. V and J genes seemed to be used with bias in thymic and blood repertoires. A high degree of thymic repertoire overlap among unrelated individuals was reported in related research.

This TCR came from a girl less than two years old with a congenital heart defect. The rearrangement links TRBV9 to TRBJ2-2; TRBD2 is a possible D gene (5 bases). Sequences were obtained from thymocytes. The CDR3 reads CASSVAPGELSF. For the CDR3, the DNA is TGTGCCAGCAGCGTAGCGCCCGGGGAGCTGTCTTTT. The full variable domain, with the rest looked up from reference TRBV9 and TRBJ2-2, is DSGVTQTPKHLITATGQRVTLRCSPRSGDLSVYWYQQSLDQGLQFLIQYYNGEERAKGNILERFSAQQFPDLHSELNLSSLELGDSALYFCASSVAPGELSFGEGSRLTVL.